This entry lists 17 T cell receptor beta chains sequenced from one sample in a study of blood T cell repertoires in COVID-19. The method was immunoSEQ multiplex PCR; TCRdb's version includes in-frame clones alone and lacks a portion of them. The sample has more than 50,000 clones, roughly 89% seen once; the top ten hold roughly 5.3%. The sample comprised peripheral blood. The receptors shown here come from a man in his sixties with active COVID-19.

The chain links TRBV24-1 to TRBJ2-3, with 10 bases identical to TRBD1. Trimming at V came to 3 bases and at J to 0 bases, leaving 5 bases not matched to a gene. This CDR3 spans 17 amino acids. CDR1 and CDR2 from the germline V gene are KGHDR and SFDVKD. CDR3 residues: CATSDPRQGASTDTQYF. DNA of the CDR3: TGTGCCACCAGTGATCCTAGACAGGGGGCTAGCACAGATACGCAGTATTTT.

The count of this clone is one. This chain uses TRBV4-2 with TRBJ2-2, with 15 bases lining up with TRBD2. This CDR3 contains 21 residues. Germline V gene sequence: CDR1 LGHNA, CDR2 YNFKEQ. V shed 4 bases and J 0 bases; nucleotides not matched to a gene: 12. CDR3: CASSLGTSGRYYGSNTGELFF. For the CDR3, the DNA is TGTGCCAGCAGCCTCGGGACTAGCGGGAGGTATTACGGGTCGAACACCGGGGAGCTGTTTTTT.

This rearrangement joins TRBV24-1 to TRBJ2-3; TRBD1 agrees at 8 bases. Losses at the gene ends were 5 bases for V and 3 bases for J; bases not matched to a gene: 9. The CDR3 is 16 amino acids. Germline CDR1 and CDR2: KGHDR and SFDVKD. The CDR3 here is CATSGARTGRTDTQYF. The CDR3 nucleotides are TGTGCCACCAGTGGGGCCCGGACAGGGAGGACAGATACGCAGTATTTT.

The chain employs TRBV7-9 and TRBJ2-3; 9 bases are a match to TRBD1. With 5 bases clipped from V and 3 bases from J, the junction kept 3 bases outside the gene matches. The CDR3 spans 14 residues. CDR1 is SEHNR and CDR2 is FQNEAQ in the germline V gene (reference sequence). The CDR3 bases are TGTGCCAGCAGCATGGGACAGGGAACAGATACGCAGTATTTT. This sequence encodes CASSMGQGTDTQYF.

The chain employs TRBV2 and TRBJ2-1; the match to TRBD2 covers 8 bases. Germline V gene sequence: CDR1 SNHLY, CDR2 FYNNEI. The V and J ends lost 8 bases and 1 base, in that order; junction bases with no gene match: 7. The CDR3 runs 15 residues. The CDR3, as DNA: TGTGCCAGCTGTCAACGGGAGGGTTCCTACAATGAGCAGTTCTTC. It translates to CASCQREGSYNEQFF. Full variable domain (remainder filled in from reference TRBV2 and TRBJ2-1): EPEVTQTPSHQVTQMGQEVILRCVPISNHLYFYWYRQILGQKVEFLVSFYNNEISEKSEIFDDQFSVERPDGSNFTLKIRSTKLEDSAMYFCASCQREGSYNEQFFGPGTRLTVL.

This sequence joins TRBV6-5 and TRBJ1-2; tentative D call: TRBD1 (5 bases). The CDR3 length is 15 residues. Trimming removed 4 bases from V and 4 bases from J, with 16 bases in between. CDR1 is MNHEY, CDR2 SVGAGI, per germline. In nucleotides, the CDR3 is TGTGCCAGCAGTTTAACTCCCTGGGGCAGCTATGGCTACACCTTC. Protein sequence: CASSLTPWGSYGYTF.

The V gene is TRBV28, the J gene TRBJ2-3; D is perhaps TRBD1 (5 bases). The germline V gene encodes CDR1 MDHEN and CDR2 SYDVKM. Trimming shortened V by 7 bases and J by 2 bases, and 10 bases separated the two germline ends. The CDR3 length is 13 residues. The CDR3 region has the DNA TGTGCCAGCACAGACAGCCTCACAGATACGCAGTATTTT. This codes for CASTDSLTDTQYF. The complete variable domain, with remaining parts taken from reference TRBV28 and TRBJ2-3, reads DVKVTQSSRYLVKRTGEKVFLECVQDMDHENMFWYRQDPGLGLRLIYFSYDVKMKEKGDIPEGYSVSREKKERFSLILESASTNQTSMYLCASTDSLTDTQYFGPGTRLTVL.

This clone was seen a single time. The V gene is TRBV7-9, the J gene TRBJ2-3, with D possibly TRBD2 on 6 matching bases. The germline gives CDR1 SEHNR, CDR2 FQNEAQ (reference sequence). V dropped 2 bases and J dropped 0 bases, with 15 bases sitting between them. CDR3 length equals 17 residues. The CDR3 region has the DNA TGTGCCAGCAGCTTACTACGTCTAGCGTCTAGCACAGATACGCAGTATTTT. It yields the protein CASSLLRLASSTDTQYF.

The chain combines TRBV5-4 with TRBJ2-1, with 12 positions matching TRBD2. Germline assignment: CDR1 SGHNT and CDR2 YYREEE (reference sequence). Trimming cost V 6 bases and J 4 bases; bases outside gene matches: 8. The CDR3 extends over 16 amino acids. CDR3 protein: CASTAGGTSGYNEQFF. DNA for the CDR3: TGTGCCAGCACTGCCGGAGGGACTAGCGGGTACAATGAGCAGTTCTTC. The whole variable domain, remainder taken from reference TRBV5-4 and TRBJ2-1, is ETGVTQSPTHLIKTRGQQVTLRCSSQSGHNTVSWYQQALGQGPQFIFQYYREEENGRGNFPPRFSGLQFPNYSSELNVNALELDDSALYLCASTAGGTSGYNEQFFGPGTRLTVL.

This sequence joins TRBV15 and TRBJ2-4; 9 nucleotides align to TRBD2. The CDR3 totals 15 residues. The germline gives CDR1 LNHNV, CDR2 YYDKDF (reference sequence). V was pared by 0 bases and J by 9 bases, with 6 bases of the junction left unmatched. The CDR3 DNA follows: TGTGCCACCAGCAGAGAGGCTAGCGGGACTGGCATTCAGTACTTC. Encoded protein: CATSREASGTGIQYF.

This sequence joins TRBV11-3 and TRBJ2-1; 14 bases line up with TRBD2. CDR1 and CDR2 from the germline V gene are SGHNT and YENEEA. Losses at the gene ends were 5 bases for V and 9 bases for J; bases not matched to a gene: 6. The CDR3 spans 15 residues. The CDR3 sequence is CASSRLAGGRGEQFF. CDR3 coding DNA: TGTGCCAGCAGCAGACTAGCGGGAGGGCGGGGTGAGCAGTTCTTC.

This rearrangement joins TRBV29-1 to TRBJ1-3; no firm D call. The CDR3 is made up of 13 amino acids. Germline V CDR1 and CDR2: SQVTM, ANQGSEA. V was cut by 7 bases and J by 0 bases, with 10 bases left in between. In nucleotides, the CDR3 is TGCAGCGGGAGGACGGACTCTGGAAACACCATATATTTT. This sequence encodes CSGRTDSGNTIYF.

This sequence joins TRBV18 and TRBJ2-2, with D maybe TRBD1 (6 bases). The CDR3 totals 16 residues. The V gene's germline CDR1 is KGHSH and CDR2 LQKENI. V lost 2 bases and J lost 0, with 10 bases in between. The CDR3 DNA reads as TGTGCCAGCTCACCAACGACAGGAGCGAACACCGGGGAGCTGTTTTTT. It yields the protein CASSPTTGANTGELFF.

On this clone itself: The sample holds other DNA sequences that translate to the same CDR3. The V gene is TRBV9, the J gene TRBJ2-1, with TRBD1 as a possible D gene (5 bases). CDR1 and CDR2 from the germline V gene are SGDLS and YYNGEE. The V gene lost 1 base and the J gene lost 1 base, with 6 bases spanning the gap. The CDR3 is 14 amino acids. CDR3 DNA sequence: TGTGCCAGCAGCGTATCAGGGTCCTACAATGAGCAGTTCTTC. Amino acid sequence: CASSVSGSYNEQFF.

This clone has only one observation. The chain is built from TRBV7-9 and TRBJ1-1; maybe TRBD1 (5 bases). This CDR3 has 15 amino acids. V lost 5 bases and J lost 8, with 21 bases in between. The germline gives CDR1 SEHNR, CDR2 FQNEAQ (reference sequence). In nucleotides, the CDR3 is TGTGCCAGCAGCCTAGACCCGGGACTCGGTCGGGAAGCTTTCTTT. It specifies CASSLDPGLGREAFF.

CDR3 DNA sequence: TGTGCCAGTAAAGGGAGGGCCTACGAGCAGTACTTC. This encodes CASKGRAYEQYF. The chain has TRBV19 and TRBJ2-7; 7 bases align to TRBD2. Germline values: CDR1 LNHDA, CDR2 SQIVND (reference sequence). CDR3 length equals 12 residues. J gave up 2 bases and V 7 bases, and 2 bases lay outside the gene matches.

CDR3 region: CASSLSSGDTYGYTF. DNA for the CDR3: TGTGCCAGCAGCTTAAGTTCAGGGGATACGTATGGCTACACCTTC. The genes are TRBV7-2 and TRBJ1-2; the D gene is possibly TRBD1 (6 bases). Deletions cut 2 bases from V and 5 bases from J, with 15 bases between. This CDR3 spans 15 amino acids. CDR1 and CDR2 (germline): SGHTA, FQGNSA.